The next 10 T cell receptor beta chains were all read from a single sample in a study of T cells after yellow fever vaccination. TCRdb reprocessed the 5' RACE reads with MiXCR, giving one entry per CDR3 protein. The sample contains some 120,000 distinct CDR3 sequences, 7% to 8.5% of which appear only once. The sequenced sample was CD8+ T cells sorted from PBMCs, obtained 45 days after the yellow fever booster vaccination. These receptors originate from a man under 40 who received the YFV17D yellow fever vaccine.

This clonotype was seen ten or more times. CDR3 amino acids: CASSQVGEQFF. CDR3 coding DNA: TGTGCCAGCAGCCAAGTTGGGGAGCAGTTCTTC. The chain combines TRBV5-5 with TRBJ2-1; no clear D. The CDR3 sequence is 11 residues long. Germline CDR1 is SGHKS and CDR2 is YYEKEE (reference sequence). Trimming took off 4 bases at V and 10 bases at J, with 9 bases between the two ends.

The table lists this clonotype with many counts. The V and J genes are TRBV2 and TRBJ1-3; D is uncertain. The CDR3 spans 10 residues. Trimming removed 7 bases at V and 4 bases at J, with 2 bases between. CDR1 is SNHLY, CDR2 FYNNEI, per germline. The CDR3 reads CASNGNTIYF. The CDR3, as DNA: TGTGCCAGCAACGGAAACACCATATATTTT.

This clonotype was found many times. This CDR3 reads CASAQVYSYEQYF. The CDR3 DNA is TGTGCCAGCGCGCAGGTTTACTCCTACGAGCAGTACTTC. The chain links TRBV7-2 to TRBJ2-7; D remains ambiguous. CDR3 length: 13 residues. Trimming stripped 8 bases from V and 0 bases from J, with 11 bases between. Germline CDR1 is SGHTA and CDR2 is FQGNSA.

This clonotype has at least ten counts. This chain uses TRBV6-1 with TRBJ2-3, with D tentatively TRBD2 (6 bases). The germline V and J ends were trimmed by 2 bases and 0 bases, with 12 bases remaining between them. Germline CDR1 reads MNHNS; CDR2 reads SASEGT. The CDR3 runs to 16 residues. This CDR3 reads CASSEPLGGSTDTQYF. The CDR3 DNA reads TGTGCCAGCAGTGAACCCCTGGGAGGTAGCACAGATACGCAGTATTTT.

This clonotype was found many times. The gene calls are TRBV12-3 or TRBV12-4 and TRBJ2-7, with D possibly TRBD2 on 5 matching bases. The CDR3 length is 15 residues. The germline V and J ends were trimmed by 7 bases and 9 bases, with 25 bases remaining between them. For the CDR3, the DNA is TGTGCCAGCAAATTAGAGGGTCTCCTCGATCGGGGGCAGTACTTC. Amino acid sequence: CASKLEGLLDRGQYF.

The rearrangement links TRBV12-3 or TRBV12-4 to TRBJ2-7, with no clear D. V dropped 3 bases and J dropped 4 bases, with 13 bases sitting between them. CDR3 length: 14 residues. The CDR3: CASSFKAWSYEQYF. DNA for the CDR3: TGTGCCAGCAGTTTTAAGGCCTGGAGTTACGAGCAGTACTTC.

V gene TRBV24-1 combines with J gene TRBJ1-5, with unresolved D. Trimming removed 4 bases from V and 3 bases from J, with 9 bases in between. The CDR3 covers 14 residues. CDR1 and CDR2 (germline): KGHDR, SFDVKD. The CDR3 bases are TGTGCCACCAGTGACACCGGGGTCAATCAGCCCCAGCATTTT. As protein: CATSDTGVNQPQHF.

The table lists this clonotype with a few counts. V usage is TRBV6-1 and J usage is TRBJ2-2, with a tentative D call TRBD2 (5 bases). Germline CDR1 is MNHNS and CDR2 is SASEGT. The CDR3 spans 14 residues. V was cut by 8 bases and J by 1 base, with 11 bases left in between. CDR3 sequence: CASDPSWNTGELFF. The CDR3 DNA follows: TGTGCCAGCGATCCTAGCTGGAACACCGGGGAGCTGTTTTTT.

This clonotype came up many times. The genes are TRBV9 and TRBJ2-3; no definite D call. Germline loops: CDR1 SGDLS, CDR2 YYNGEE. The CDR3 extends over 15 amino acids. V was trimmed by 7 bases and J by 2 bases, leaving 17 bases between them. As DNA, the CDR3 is TGTGCCAGCGATTTGACTGGCTCTGACACAGATACGCAGTATTTT. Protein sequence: CASDLTGSDTDTQYF. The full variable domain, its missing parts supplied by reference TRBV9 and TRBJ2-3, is DSGVTQTPKHLITATGQRVTLRCSPRSGDLSVYWYQQSLDQGLQFLIQYYNGEERAKGNILERFSAQQFPDLHSELNLSSLELGDSALYFCASDLTGSDTDTQYFGPGTRLTVL.

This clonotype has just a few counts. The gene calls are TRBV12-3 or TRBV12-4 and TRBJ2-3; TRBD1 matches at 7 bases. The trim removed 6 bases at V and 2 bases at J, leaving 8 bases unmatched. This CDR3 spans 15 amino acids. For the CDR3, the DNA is TGTGCCAGCAGGACCACAGGGGCATTCACAGATACGCAGTATTTT. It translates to CASRTTGAFTDTQYF.